This TCR beta chain was sequenced in a study of CD8 T cells in ankylosing spondylitis. Trimming at V came to 5 bases and at J to 7 bases, leaving 7 bases not matched to a gene. Germline-derived CDR1 and CDR2 are DFQATT and SNEGSKA (reference sequence). The CDR3 runs 13 residues. This clonotype occurred many times. Antigen unknown. Quantitative molecular-barcoded 5'-RACE generated the TCR beta libraries. A single record per CDR3 protein comes from TCRdb applying MiXCR to the 5' RACE reads. The sample lists around 53,000 distinct CDR3 sequences, 7.4% occurring once. Study observations and caveats: Within peripheral blood, clones linked to disease were CD8+ and relatively rare. A TCR beta motif made of eight highly homologous variants seemed typical of ankylosing spondylitis blood. Disease-linked clones reportedly concentrated significantly in matched ankylosing spondylitis synovial fluid.

Sample: blood, either unsorted or a sorted T cell fraction (not recorded which). This chain connects TRBV20-1 to TRBJ2-4, with 8 bases identical to TRBD1. The origin of this receptor is a female donor with ankylosing spondylitis or in good health (not recorded which). DNA for the CDR3: TGCAGTGCTGTTGGGACAGGATTGAACATTCAGTACTTC. It codes for CSAVGTGLNIQYF.